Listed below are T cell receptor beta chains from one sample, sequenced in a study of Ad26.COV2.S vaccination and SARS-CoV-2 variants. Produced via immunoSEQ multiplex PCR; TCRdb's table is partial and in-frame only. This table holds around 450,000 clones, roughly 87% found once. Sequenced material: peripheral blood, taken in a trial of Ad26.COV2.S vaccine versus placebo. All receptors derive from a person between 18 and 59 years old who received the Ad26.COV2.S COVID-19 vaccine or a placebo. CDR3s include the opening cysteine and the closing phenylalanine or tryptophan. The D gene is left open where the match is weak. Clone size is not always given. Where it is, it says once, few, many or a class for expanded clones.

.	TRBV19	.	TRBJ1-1	TGTGCCAGTAGTCCCACCCCCAGACGGACTGAAGCTTTCTTT	CASSPTPRRTEAFF
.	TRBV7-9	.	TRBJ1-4	TGTGCCAGCAGCTTAGATTTCGGGGCCTATAATGAAAAACTGTTTTTT	CASSLDFGAYNEKLFF
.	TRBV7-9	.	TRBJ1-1	TGTGCCAGCAGCTTATACCCCCAGGCGCTCGCTTTCTTT	CASSLYPQALAFF
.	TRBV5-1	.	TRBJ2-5	TGCGCCAGCAGCTTGTTTCCGGGACTTCCAAAAGAGACCCAGTACTTC	CASSLFPGLPKETQYF
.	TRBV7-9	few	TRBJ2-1	.	CASSLEVGTGAFF
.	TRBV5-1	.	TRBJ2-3	TGCGCCAGCCGAGGATGGGACCCCACAGATACGCAGTATTTT	CASRGWDPTDTQYF
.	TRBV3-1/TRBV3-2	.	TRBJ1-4	TGTGCCAGCAGCCAAGCTAGAAGGGTGAAACTGTTTTTT	CASSQARRVKLFF
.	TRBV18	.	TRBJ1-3	TGTGCCAGCTCACCTGGCCAGGGAATAGGATACACCATATATTTT	CASSPGQGIGYTIYF
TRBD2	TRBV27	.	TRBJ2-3	TGTGCCAGCAGTTTCGATAGCGGGAGAGGAACTAGCACAGATACGCAGTATTTT	CASSFDSGRGTSTDTQYF
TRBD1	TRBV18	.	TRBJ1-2	TGTGCCAGCTCACCACCGATATCCGGGACAGGGGGGTATGGCTACACCTTC	CASSPPISGTGGYGYTF
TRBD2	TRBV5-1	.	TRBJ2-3	TGCGCCAGCAGCCAGGGACTAGCGGGCACAGATACGCAGTATTTT	CASSQGLAGTDTQYF
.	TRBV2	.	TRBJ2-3	TGTGCCAGCAGTCCAGGGGGCACAGATACGCAGTATTTT	CASSPGGTDTQYF
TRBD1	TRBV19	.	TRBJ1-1	TGTGCCAGTAGAAGACAGGGGGTGCGGACTGAAGCTTTCTTT	CASRRQGVRTEAFF
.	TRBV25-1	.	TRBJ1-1	TGTGCCAGCAGTGAAGTCGGAGATGTTAATGAAGCTTTCTTT	CASSEVGDVNEAFF
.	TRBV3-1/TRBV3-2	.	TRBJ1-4	TGTGCCAGCAGCCAAGATATCGGGCGTCCCGAAAAACTGTTTTTT	CASSQDIGRPEKLFF
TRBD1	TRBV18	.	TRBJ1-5	TGTGCCAGCTCATCTACAGGGGTTGACCAGCCCCAGCATTTT	CASSSTGVDQPQHF
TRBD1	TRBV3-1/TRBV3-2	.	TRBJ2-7	TGTGCCAGCAGCCCGGGACAGGGGTACGAGCAGTACTTC	CASSPGQGYEQYF
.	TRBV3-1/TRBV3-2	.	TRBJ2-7	TGTGCCAGCAGCCAATTCATTAGGGGCTCCTACGAGCAGTACTTC	CASSQFIRGSYEQYF
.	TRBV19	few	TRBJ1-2	TGTGCCAGTAGTCCAGAGGTCGGGGCTTTGGGCGGCTACACCTTC	CASSPEVGALGGYTF
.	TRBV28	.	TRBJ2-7	TGTGCCAGCAGTTGGGGACACCCCTACGAGCAGTACTTC	CASSWGHPYEQYF
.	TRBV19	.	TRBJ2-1	TGTGCCAGTACCCCTACGCGGCACTCCTACAATGAGCAGTTCTTC	CASTPTRHSYNEQFF
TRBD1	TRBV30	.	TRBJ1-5	TGTGCCTGGAGTACGCCAGGGACAGGGATTTCCCAGCCCCAGCATTTT	CAWSTPGTGISQPQHF
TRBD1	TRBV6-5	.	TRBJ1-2	TGTGCCAGCAGTTACTCCCGGGGAGGGAACAGGGGTGGCTACACCTTC	CASSYSRGGNRGGYTF
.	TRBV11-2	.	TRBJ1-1	TGTGCCAGCAGCTCCCCCCCCATGAACACTGAAGCTTTCTTT	CASSSPPMNTEAFF
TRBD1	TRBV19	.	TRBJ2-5	TGTGCCAGTAGAAGACAGGGACAGAAAGAGACCCAGTACTTC	CASRRQGQKETQYF
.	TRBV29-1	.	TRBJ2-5	TGCAGCGTCACCCGGGACTTTCTGGGGACCCAGTACTTC	CSVTRDFLGTQYF
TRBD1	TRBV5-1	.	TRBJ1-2	TGCGCCAGCAGCTTCAACCCGGGACAGGGGGCTTCTGGCTACACCTTC	CASSFNPGQGASGYTF
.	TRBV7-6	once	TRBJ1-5	TGTGCCAGCAGCTTAGACGCCGGGGGGCGGTATCAGCCCCAGCATTTT	CASSLDAGGRYQPQHF
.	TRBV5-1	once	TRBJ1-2	TGCGCCAGCAGCTCCGGACAGACCCCCTACACCTTC	CASSSGQTPYTF
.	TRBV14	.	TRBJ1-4	TGTGCCAGCAGCCAAGACCTAGGGTTGGGAGAAAAACTGTTTTTT	CASSQDLGLGEKLFF
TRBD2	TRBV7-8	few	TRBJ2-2	TGTGCCAGCAGCTTAGTCGGCGGGGGGGCCCCCGGGGAGCTGTTTTTT	CASSLVGGGAPGELFF
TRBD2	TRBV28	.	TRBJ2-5	TGTGCCAGCAGGCTAGCGGTGGTAGGAGAGACCCAGTACTTC	CASRLAVVGETQYF
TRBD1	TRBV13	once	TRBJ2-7	TGTGCCAGCAGCTTTACTTTCAGGGGGCCCTACGAGCAGTACTTC	CASSFTFRGPYEQYF
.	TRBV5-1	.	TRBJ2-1	TGCGCCAGCAGCTCTGACAGTGGCTCCTACAATGAGCAGTTCTTC	CASSSDSGSYNEQFF
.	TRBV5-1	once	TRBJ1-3	TGCGCCAGCGCCCCTCACAAGAGCTCTGGAAACACCATATATTTT	CASAPHKSSGNTIYF
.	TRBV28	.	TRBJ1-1	TGTGCCAGCAGTTTACCCCCGGTAGGGACTGAAGCTTTCTTT	CASSLPPVGTEAFF
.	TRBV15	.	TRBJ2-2	TGTGCCACCAGCAGAGTGGGGTACACCGGGGAGCTGTTTTTT	CATSRVGYTGELFF
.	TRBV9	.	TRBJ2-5	TGTGCCAGCAGCCCCCGACTAGGGGAGACCCAGTACTTC	CASSPRLGETQYF
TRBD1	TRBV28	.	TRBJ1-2	TGTGCCAGTGGGACAGCGATATATGGCTACACCTTC	CASGTAIYGYTF
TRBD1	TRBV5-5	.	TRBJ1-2	TGTGCCAGCAGCTTGGTAGACAGGGGGAGGTACGGCTACACCTTC	CASSLVDRGRYGYTF
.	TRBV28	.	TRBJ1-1	TGTGCCAGCAGTTTCGAAGAGTCTGAAGCTTTCTTT	CASSFEESEAFF